This T cell receptor (beta chain) is drawn from a study of CD8 T cells in Susac syndrome. Study-wide points: As the study acknowledged, the number of individuals who were part of its TCR sequencing and HLA analysis was relatively small.

Of note for this clonotype: Its specificity is not known.

cDNA came from 0.5 to 1 ug RNA primed by random hexamers. One entry per CDR3 protein, called by TCRdb with MiXCR from the immunoSEQ multiplex PCR reads. The sample lists 150,000 or so distinct CDR3 sequences, 85% to 95% occurring once. Trimming shortened V by 3 bases and J by 7 bases, and 6 bases separated the two germline ends. The CDR3 extends over 12 amino acids. Germline V gene lookup returns CDR1 SGHTA and CDR2 FQGTGA. Definite or probable Susac syndrome was diagnosed using recently defined diagnostic criteria. The material sequenced was CD4+ T cells from PBMCs. The TCR was taken from a human donor with Susac syndrome. The chain carries TRBV7-3 and TRBJ2-2; no firm D call. CDR3 sequence reads: CASSFDGGELFF. CDR3 nucleotides: TGTGCCAGCAGCTTTGATGGCGGGGAGCTGTTTTTT.